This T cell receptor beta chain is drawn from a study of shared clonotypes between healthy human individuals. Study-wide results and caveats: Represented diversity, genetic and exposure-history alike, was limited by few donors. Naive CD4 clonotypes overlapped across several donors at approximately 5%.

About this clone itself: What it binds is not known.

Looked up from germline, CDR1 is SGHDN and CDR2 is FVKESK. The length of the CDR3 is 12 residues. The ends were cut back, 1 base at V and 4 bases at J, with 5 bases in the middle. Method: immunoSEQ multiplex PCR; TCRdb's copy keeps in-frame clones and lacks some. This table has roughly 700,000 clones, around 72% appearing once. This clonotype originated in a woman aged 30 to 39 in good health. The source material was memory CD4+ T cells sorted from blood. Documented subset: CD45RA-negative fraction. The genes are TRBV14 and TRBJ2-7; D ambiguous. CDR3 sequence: CASSQGIYEQYF. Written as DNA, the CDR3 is TGTGCCAGCAGCCAAGGGATTTACGAGCAGTACTTC. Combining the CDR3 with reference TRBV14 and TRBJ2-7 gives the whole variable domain EAGVTQFPSHSVIEKGQTVTLRCDPISGHDNLYWYRRVMGKEIKFLLHFVKESKQDESGMPNNRFLAERTGGTYSTLKVQPAELEDSGVYFCASSQGIYEQYFGPGTRLTVT.